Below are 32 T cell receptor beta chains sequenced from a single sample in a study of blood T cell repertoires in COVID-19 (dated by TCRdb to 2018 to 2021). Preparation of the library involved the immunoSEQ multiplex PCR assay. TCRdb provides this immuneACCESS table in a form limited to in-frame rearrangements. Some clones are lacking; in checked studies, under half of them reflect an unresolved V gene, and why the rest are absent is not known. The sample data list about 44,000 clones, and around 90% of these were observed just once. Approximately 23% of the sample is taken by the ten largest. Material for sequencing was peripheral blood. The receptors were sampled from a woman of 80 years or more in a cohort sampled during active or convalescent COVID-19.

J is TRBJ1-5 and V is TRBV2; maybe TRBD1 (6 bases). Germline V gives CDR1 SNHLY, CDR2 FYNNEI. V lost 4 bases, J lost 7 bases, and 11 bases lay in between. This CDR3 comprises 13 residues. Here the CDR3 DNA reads TGTGCCAGCAGTGCGACAGGACCGCAGCCCCAGCATTTT. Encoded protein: CASSATGPQPQHF.

CDR3 nucleotides: TGTGCCAGCAGCAAGCGTGACAGGGGGCGCGGAGGCTACACCTTC. Translated: CASSKRDRGRGGYTF. The chain carries TRBV9 and TRBJ1-2; TRBD1 aligns across 10 bases. CDR3 size: 15 residues. The germline gives CDR1 SGDLS, CDR2 YYNGEE. V lost 4 bases and J lost 8; bases outside the gene matches: 11.

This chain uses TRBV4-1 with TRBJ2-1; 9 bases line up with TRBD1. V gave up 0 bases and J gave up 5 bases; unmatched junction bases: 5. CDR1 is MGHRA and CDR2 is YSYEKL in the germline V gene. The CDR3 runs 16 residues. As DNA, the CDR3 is TGCGCCAGCAGCCAAGAGGTAACAGGGGGCAACAATGAGCAGTTCTTC. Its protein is CASSQEVTGGNNEQFF.

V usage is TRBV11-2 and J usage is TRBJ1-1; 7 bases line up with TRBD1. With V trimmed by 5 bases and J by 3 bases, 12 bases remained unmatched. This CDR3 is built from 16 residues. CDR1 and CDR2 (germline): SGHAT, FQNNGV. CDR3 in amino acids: CASSPPPSGGHTEAFF. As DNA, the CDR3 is TGTGCCAGCAGCCCCCCTCCCTCAGGGGGACACACTGAAGCTTTCTTT.

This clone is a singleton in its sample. The CDR3 here is CASSAGGQGGTEAFF. In nucleotides, the CDR3 is TGTGCCAGCAGCGCCGGGGGACAGGGCGGCACTGAAGCTTTCTTT. The chain employs TRBV9 and TRBJ1-1, with 9 bases lining up with TRBD1. V gave up 3 bases and J gave up 4 bases; unmatched junction bases: 7. Per the germline V gene, CDR1 is SGDLS and CDR2 is YYNGEE. The CDR3 extends over 15 amino acids.

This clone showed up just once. DNA of the CDR3: TGTGCCAGCAGCTTAGATAAGGCTAGCGGGAGGCGGGGCACAGATACGCAGTATTTT. It translates to CASSLDKASGRRGTDTQYF. V gene TRBV7-9 combines with J gene TRBJ2-3; 11 nucleotides align to TRBD2. This CDR3 comprises 19 residues. Germline trimming cut 1 base from V and 1 base from J; bases unmatched to any gene: 10. Germline CDR1 and CDR2: SEHNR and FQNEAQ (reference sequence).

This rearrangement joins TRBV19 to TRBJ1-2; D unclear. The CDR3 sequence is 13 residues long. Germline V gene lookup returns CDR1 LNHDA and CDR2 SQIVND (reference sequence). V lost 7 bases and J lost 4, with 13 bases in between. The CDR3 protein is CASTRPGGYGYTF. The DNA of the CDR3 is TGTGCCAGTACCCGCCCTGGAGGCTATGGCTACACCTTC.

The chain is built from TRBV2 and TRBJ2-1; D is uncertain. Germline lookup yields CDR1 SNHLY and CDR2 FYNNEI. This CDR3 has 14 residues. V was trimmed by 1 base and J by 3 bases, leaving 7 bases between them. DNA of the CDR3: TGTGCCAGCAGTGAAGTGCCCGGCTACAATGAGCAGTTCTTC. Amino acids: CASSEVPGYNEQFF. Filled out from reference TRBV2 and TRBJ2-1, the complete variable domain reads EPEVTQTPSHQVTQMGQEVILRCVPISNHLYFYWYRQILGQKVEFLVSFYNNEISEKSEIFDDQFSVERPDGSNFTLKIRSTKLEDSAMYFCASSEVPGYNEQFFGPGTRLTVL.

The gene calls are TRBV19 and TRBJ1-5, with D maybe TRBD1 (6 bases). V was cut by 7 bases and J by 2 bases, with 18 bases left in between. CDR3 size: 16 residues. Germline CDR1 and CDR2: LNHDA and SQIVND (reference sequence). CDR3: CASTARGGKGNQPQHF. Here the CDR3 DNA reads TGTGCCAGTACCGCTAGGGGGGGAAAGGGCAATCAGCCCCAGCATTTT.

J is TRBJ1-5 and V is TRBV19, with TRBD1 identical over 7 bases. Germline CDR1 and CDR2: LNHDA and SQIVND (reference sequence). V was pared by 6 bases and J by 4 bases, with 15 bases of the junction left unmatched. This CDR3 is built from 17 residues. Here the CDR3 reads CASSRLTRQGRNQPQHF. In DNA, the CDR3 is TGTGCCAGTAGCCGTCTAACCCGACAGGGAAGGAATCAGCCCCAGCATTTT.

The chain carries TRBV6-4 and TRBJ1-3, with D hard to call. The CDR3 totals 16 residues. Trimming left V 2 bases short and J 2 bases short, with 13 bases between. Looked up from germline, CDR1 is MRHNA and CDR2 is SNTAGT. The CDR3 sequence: CASSDQTAAAGNTIYF. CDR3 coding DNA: TGTGCCAGCAGTGACCAGACTGCCGCGGCTGGAAACACCATATATTTT.

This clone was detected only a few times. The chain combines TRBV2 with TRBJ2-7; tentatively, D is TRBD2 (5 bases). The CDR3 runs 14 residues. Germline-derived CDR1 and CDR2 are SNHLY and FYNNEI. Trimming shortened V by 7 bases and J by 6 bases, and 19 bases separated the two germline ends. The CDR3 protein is CASTGLTPGPEQYF. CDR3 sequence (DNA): TGTGCCAGCACCGGACTGACTCCTGGGCCCGAGCAGTACTTC.

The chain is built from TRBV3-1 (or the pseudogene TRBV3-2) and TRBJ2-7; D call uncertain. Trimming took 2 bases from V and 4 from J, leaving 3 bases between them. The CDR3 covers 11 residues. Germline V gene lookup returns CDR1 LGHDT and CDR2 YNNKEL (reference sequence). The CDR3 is CASSQLYEQYF. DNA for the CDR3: TGTGCCAGCAGCCAACTGTACGAGCAGTACTTC.

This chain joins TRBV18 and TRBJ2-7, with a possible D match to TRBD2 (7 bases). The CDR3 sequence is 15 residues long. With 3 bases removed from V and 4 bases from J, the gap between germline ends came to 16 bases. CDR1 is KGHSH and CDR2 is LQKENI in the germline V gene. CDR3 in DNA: TGTGCCAGCTCACCTTGGGGGGGCCTGGAATACGAGCAGTACTTC. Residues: CASSPWGGLEYEQYF.

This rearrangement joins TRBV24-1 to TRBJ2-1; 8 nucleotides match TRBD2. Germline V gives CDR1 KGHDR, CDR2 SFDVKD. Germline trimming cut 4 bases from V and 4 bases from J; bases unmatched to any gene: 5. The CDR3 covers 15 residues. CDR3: CATSESSGSYNEQFF. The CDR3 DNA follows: TGTGCCACCAGTGAATCGAGCGGGAGTTACAATGAGCAGTTCTTC.

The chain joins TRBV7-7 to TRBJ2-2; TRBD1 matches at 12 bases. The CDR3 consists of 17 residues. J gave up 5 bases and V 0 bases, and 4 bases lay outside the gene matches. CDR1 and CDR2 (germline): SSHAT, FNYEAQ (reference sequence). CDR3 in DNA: TGTGCCAGCAGCTTAGCGAGGGACAGGGGGCTGACCGGGGAGCTGTTTTTT. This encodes CASSLARDRGLTGELFF.

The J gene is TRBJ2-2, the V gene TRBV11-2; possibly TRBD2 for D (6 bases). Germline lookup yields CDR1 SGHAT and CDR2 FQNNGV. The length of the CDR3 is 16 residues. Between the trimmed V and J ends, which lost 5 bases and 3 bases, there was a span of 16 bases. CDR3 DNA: TGTGCCAGCAGCCCGGGGGTTGGTGTGGACACCGGGGAGCTGTTTTTT. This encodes CASSPGVGVDTGELFF.

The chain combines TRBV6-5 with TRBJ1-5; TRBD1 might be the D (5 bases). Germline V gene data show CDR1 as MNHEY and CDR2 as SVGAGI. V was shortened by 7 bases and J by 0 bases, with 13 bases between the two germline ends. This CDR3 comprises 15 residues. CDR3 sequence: CASKSGQNSNQPQHF. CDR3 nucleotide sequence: TGTGCCAGCAAATCCGGACAAAATAGCAATCAGCCCCAGCATTTT.

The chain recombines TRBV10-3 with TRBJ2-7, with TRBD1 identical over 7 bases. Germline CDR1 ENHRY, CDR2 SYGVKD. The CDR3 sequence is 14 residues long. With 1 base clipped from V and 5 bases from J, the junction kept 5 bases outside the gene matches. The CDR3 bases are TGTGCCATCAGTGAGTACAGGGGCGCGGACGAGCAGTACTTC. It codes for CAISEYRGADEQYF.

The CDR3 region is CASSSGTGAVEQYF. The CDR3 nucleotides are TGTGCCAGCAGCTCCGGCACAGGGGCCGTGGAGCAGTACTTC. The V call is TRBV5-4, the J call TRBJ2-7; 7 bases agree with TRBD1. Germline V lookup: CDR1 SGHNT, CDR2 YYREEE (reference sequence). V was pared by 3 bases and J by 7 bases, with 10 bases of the junction left unmatched. The CDR3 loop spans 14 amino acids.

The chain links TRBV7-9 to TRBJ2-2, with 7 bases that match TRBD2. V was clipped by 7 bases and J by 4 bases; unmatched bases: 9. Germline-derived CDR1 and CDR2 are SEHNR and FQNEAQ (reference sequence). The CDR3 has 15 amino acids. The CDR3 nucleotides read TGTGCCAGCAACTCGGGCGGGGGAGGCACCGGGGAGCTGTTTTTT. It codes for CASNSGGGGTGELFF.

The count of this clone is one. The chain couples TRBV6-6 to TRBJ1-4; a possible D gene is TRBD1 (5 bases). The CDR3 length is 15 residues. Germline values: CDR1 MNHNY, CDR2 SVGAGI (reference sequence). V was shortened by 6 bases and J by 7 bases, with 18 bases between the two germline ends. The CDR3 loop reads CASSHGRGGGEKLFF. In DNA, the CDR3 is TGTGCCAGCAGCCACGGGCGGGGCGGGGGTGAAAAACTGTTTTTT.

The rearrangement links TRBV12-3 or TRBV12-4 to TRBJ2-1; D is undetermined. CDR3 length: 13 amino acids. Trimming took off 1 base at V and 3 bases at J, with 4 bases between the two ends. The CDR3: CASSLVSYNEQFF. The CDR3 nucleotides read TGTGCCAGCAGTTTAGTCAGCTACAATGAGCAGTTCTTC.

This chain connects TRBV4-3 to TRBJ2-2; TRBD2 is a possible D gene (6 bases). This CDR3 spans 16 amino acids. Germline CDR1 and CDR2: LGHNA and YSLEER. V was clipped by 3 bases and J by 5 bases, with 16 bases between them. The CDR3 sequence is CASSQASGLGTGELFF. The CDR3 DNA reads TGCGCCAGCAGCCAGGCCTCGGGACTCGGGACCGGGGAGCTGTTTTTT.

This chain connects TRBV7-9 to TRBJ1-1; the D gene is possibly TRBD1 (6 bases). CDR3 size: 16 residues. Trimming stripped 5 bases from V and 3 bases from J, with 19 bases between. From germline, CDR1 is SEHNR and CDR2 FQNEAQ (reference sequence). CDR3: CASSPPRVGGYTEAFF. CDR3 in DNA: TGTGCCAGCAGCCCTCCGCGGGTAGGGGGTTACACTGAAGCTTTCTTT.

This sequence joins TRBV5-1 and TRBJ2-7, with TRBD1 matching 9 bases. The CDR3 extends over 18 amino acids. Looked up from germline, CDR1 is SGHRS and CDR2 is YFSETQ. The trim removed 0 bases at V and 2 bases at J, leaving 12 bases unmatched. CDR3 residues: CASSLGLIRRQGAYEQYF. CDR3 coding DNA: TGCGCCAGCAGCTTGGGGTTGATTAGGAGACAGGGGGCCTACGAGCAGTACTTC.

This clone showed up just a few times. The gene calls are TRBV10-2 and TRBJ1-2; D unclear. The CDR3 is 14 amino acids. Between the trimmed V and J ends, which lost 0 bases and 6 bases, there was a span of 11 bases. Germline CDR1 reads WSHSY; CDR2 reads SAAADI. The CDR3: CASSESNLRDGYTF. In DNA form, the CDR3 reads TGCGCCAGCAGTGAGTCGAATCTTCGGGATGGCTACACCTTC.

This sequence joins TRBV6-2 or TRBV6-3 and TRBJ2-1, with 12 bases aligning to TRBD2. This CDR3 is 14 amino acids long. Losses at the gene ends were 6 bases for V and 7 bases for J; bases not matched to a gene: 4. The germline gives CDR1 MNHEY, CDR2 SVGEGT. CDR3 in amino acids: CASSPSGGANEQFF. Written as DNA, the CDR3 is TGTGCCAGCAGCCCTAGCGGGGGGGCGAATGAGCAGTTCTTC.

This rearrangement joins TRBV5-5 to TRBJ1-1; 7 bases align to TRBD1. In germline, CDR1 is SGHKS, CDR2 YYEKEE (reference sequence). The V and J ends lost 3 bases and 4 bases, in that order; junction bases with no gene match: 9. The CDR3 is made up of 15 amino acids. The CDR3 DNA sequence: TGTGCCAGCAGCTCTACAGGGGTAGGAGGCACTGAAGCTTTCTTT. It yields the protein CASSSTGVGGTEAFF.

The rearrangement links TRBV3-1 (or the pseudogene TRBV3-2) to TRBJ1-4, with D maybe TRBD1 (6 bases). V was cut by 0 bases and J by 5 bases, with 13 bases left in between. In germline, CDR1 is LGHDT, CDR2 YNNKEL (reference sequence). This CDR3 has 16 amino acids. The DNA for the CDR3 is TGTGCCAGCAGCCAAGAGCTGACAGGTGGGAATGAAAAACTGTTTTTT. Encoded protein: CASSQELTGGNEKLFF.

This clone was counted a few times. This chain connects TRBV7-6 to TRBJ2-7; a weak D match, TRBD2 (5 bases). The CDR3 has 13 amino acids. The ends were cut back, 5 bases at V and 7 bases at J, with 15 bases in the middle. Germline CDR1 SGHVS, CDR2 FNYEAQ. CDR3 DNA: TGTGCCAGCAGCCAATCAACCTCGGGGGAGCAGTACTTC. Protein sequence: CASSQSTSGEQYF.

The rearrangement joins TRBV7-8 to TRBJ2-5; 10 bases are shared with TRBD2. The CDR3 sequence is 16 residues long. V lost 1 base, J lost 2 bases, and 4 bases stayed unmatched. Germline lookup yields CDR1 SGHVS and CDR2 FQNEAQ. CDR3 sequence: CASSLDLAGVQETQYF. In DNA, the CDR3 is TGTGCCAGCAGCTTAGACCTAGCGGGGGTTCAAGAGACCCAGTACTTC.